The text below deals with one T cell receptor beta chain. The CDR3 has 14 residues. From germline, CDR1 is LNHNV and CDR2 YYDKDF (reference sequence). V shed 3 bases and J shed 11 bases, with 19 bases lying between them. This sample was taken from a study of PD-1 blockade in mismatch repair-deficient tumors. Study background: Patients had around 11 mismatch repair-deficient cancer types, all previously treated and progressing.

Assay: immunoSEQ multiplex PCR; the TCRdb copy retains only in-frame clones and omits some. The top ten hold 1.6% of the sample, which has approximately 17,000 clones, under 90% seen once. TCRs were sequenced from a few patients responding to pembrolizumab. The V and J genes are TRBV15 and TRBJ1-1, with a tentative D call TRBD1 (6 bases). The input for sequencing was PBMCs, taken roughly 24 weeks after starting pembrolizumab. The source of this sequence is an adult with mismatch repair-deficient cancer. CDR3 bases: TGTGCCACCAGCAGGGCGGGGGGGGGCGCTTTGGCTTTCTTT. This translates into CATSRAGGGALAFF.